What follows are 27 T cell receptor beta chains derived from one specimen sequenced in a study of long-term antiretroviral therapy in people with HIV. Version v3.0 of the immunoSEQ assay ran at survey level. Sequencing used immunoSEQ multiplex PCR; TCRdb keeps in-frame clones, though not all of them. Counted here are around 13,000 clones, roughly 80% occurring once; the ten biggest clones make up approximately 15%. This specimen was unsorted PBMCs, taken 1.8 years before starting antiretroviral therapy. These receptors were obtained from a woman in her forties with HIV.

The rearrangement joins TRBV7-9 to TRBJ2-7; D is uncertain. Per the germline V gene, CDR1 is SEHNR and CDR2 is FQNEAQ (reference sequence). The V end was cut by 5 bases, the J end by 2 bases, with 16 bases between. The CDR3 is 15 amino acids. For the CDR3, the DNA is TGTGCCAGCAGCGAAGAAATATGGGGAACCTACGAGCAGTACTTC. It is translated as CASSEEIWGTYEQYF. The complete variable domain, with remaining parts taken from reference TRBV7-9 and TRBJ2-7, reads DTGVSQNPRHKITKRGQNVTFRCDPISEHNRLYWYRQTLGQGPEFLTYFQNEAQLEKSRLLSDRFSAERPKGSFSTLEIQRTEQGDSAMYLCASSEEIWGTYEQYFGPGTRLTVT.

As DNA, the CDR3 is TGTGCCAGCAGCCCTTGGACAGGGGGCGGCGAGCAGTACTTC. It codes for CASSPWTGGGEQYF. This chain joins TRBV9 and TRBJ2-7, with TRBD1 matching over 11 bases. The V gene end was trimmed by 4 bases and the J gene end by 6 bases; junction bases not matched to a gene: 6. The CDR3 contains 14 residues. Germline CDR1 is SGDLS and CDR2 is YYNGEE.

In its sample, this clone was seen once. The rearrangement links TRBV13 to TRBJ2-7; 11 bases agree with TRBD2. This CDR3 spans 16 amino acids. CDR1 and CDR2 from the germline V gene are PRHDT and FYEKMQ (reference sequence). The J segment lost 1 base and the V segment lost 0 bases, leaving 2 bases of the junction unmatched. CDR3 sequence (DNA): TGTGCCAGCAGCTTAGGACTAGCGGGAGTGTCCTACGAGCAGTACTTC. It codes for CASSLGLAGVSYEQYF.

The CDR3 reads CASSSEVQQPQHF. The CDR3 nucleotides are TGTGCCAGCAGCTCCGAAGTACAACAGCCCCAGCATTTT. The rearrangement joins TRBV7-2 to TRBJ1-5; D unresolved. CDR3 length: 13 amino acids. Germline V lookup: CDR1 SGHTA, CDR2 FQGNSA. V shed 4 bases and J shed 7 bases, with 11 bases lying between them.

V gene TRBV7-9 combines with J gene TRBJ2-2; TRBD1 matches 8 bases. This CDR3 region has 17 residues. V shed 4 bases and J 3 bases; nucleotides not matched to a gene: 10. CDR1 is SEHNR, CDR2 FQNEAQ, per germline (reference sequence). CDR3 sequence: CASSSLPGQEDTGELFF. CDR3 DNA sequence: TGTGCCAGCAGCTCCCTTCCGGGACAGGAGGACACCGGGGAGCTGTTTTTT.

In DNA form, the CDR3 reads TGTGCCAGCAGTTACTCGATACAGGGGGGGAGCTATGGCTACACCTTC. It is translated as CASSYSIQGGSYGYTF. J is TRBJ1-2 and V is TRBV6-5; 8 bases match TRBD1. This CDR3 has 16 residues. The junction had 7 bases not matched to a gene; V was cut back by 0 bases and J by 4 bases. From germline, CDR1 is MNHEY and CDR2 SVGAGI.

DNA for the CDR3: TGTGCCAGTAGTATAGGCCCCCGGGACAACGCCTACGAGCAGTACTTC. This gives the protein CASSIGPRDNAYEQYF. The chain couples TRBV19 to TRBJ2-7, with D maybe TRBD1 (6 bases). CDR1 LNHDA and CDR2 SQIVND come from the germline V gene (reference sequence). This CDR3 comprises 16 residues. V was pared by 1 base and J by 2 bases, with 15 bases between.

The chain carries TRBV5-5 and TRBJ2-5; D call uncertain. V was pared by 2 bases and J by 4 bases, with 6 bases between. The CDR3 contains 12 residues. The germline V gene encodes CDR1 SGHKS and CDR2 YYEKEE (reference sequence). Here the CDR3 DNA reads TGTGCCAGCAGCTTCCTGGGAGAGACCCAGTACTTC. Its protein product is CASSFLGETQYF.

The chain recombines TRBV7-9 with TRBJ1-2; D possibly corresponds to TRBD1 (6 bases). Per the germline V gene, CDR1 is SEHNR and CDR2 is FQNEAQ (reference sequence). The CDR3 is 15 amino acids. V dropped 1 base and J dropped 6 bases, with 15 bases sitting between them. As DNA, the CDR3 is TGTGCCAGCAGCTTAGTTTCGGCCAGGGGTAATGGCTACACCTTC. As protein: CASSLVSARGNGYTF.

The V and J genes are TRBV14 and TRBJ2-2; maybe TRBD2 (5 bases). This CDR3 is 15 amino acids long. V was cut by 5 bases and J by 6 bases, with 16 bases left in between. Germline V lookup: CDR1 SGHDN, CDR2 FVKESK. The CDR3 DNA follows: TGTGCCAGCAGCGACGCGCCTCTAGCATCCGGGGAGCTGTTTTTT. Translation: CASSDAPLASGELFF. Combining the CDR3 with reference TRBV14 and TRBJ2-2 gives the whole variable domain EAGVTQFPSHSVIEKGQTVTLRCDPISGHDNLYWYRRVMGKEIKFLLHFVKESKQDESGMPNNRFLAERTGGTYSTLKVQPAELEDSGVYFCASSDAPLASGELFFGEGSRLTVL.

CDR3 coding DNA: TGTGCCATCGGGGGGGAGGGGGTAGATGAGCAGTTCTTC. It specifies CAIGGEGVDEQFF. V is TRBV11-3 and J is TRBJ2-1, with 8 bases that match TRBD2. This CDR3 is 13 amino acids long. Germline values: CDR1 SGHNT, CDR2 YENEEA. The ends lost 10 bases at V and 8 bases at J; junction bases unmatched: 10.

The chain is built from TRBV11-2 and TRBJ1-4; D remains ambiguous. This CDR3 spans 14 amino acids. Germline V gene sequence: CDR1 SGHAT, CDR2 FQNNGV. Trimming removed 2 bases at V and 3 bases at J, with 7 bases between. CDR3 loop: CASSLRLANEKLFF. Here the CDR3 DNA reads TGTGCCAGCAGCTTAAGGTTGGCTAATGAAAAACTGTTTTTT.

Only one count was recorded for this clone. V and J are TRBV4-1 and TRBJ2-3, with 11 nucleotides matching TRBD2. J was trimmed by 5 bases and V by 2 bases; bases with no gene match: 3. The CDR3 runs 15 residues. Germline V lookup: CDR1 MGHRA, CDR2 YSYEKL. The CDR3 nucleotides are TGCGCCAGCAGCCAATTAGCGGGAGGGAAAGATACGCAGTATTTT. Its translation is CASSQLAGGKDTQYF.

The chain employs TRBV11-2 and TRBJ2-7; 7 bases match TRBD2. Germline CDR1 and CDR2: SGHAT and FQNNGV. With 2 bases clipped from V and 1 base from J, the junction kept 11 bases outside the gene matches. CDR3 length: 17 amino acids. The DNA for the CDR3 is TGTGCCAGCAGCTTAAAAATGGCGGGAGCCGTTTCCTACGAGCAGTACTTC. Its protein is CASSLKMAGAVSYEQYF.

The chain links TRBV18 to TRBJ2-5; 9 positions match TRBD1. Trimming at V came to 3 bases and at J to 4 bases, leaving 6 bases not matched to a gene. In germline, CDR1 is KGHSH, CDR2 LQKENI. The length of the CDR3 is 15 residues. For the CDR3, the DNA is TGTGCCAGCTCACCTAGGGGACAGGGTGGAGAGACCCAGTACTTC. Protein: CASSPRGQGGETQYF.

The chain recombines TRBV11-2 with TRBJ2-3; D is ambiguous. Germline CDR1 is SGHAT and CDR2 is FQNNGV. CDR3 length equals 15 residues. The germline V and J ends were trimmed by 2 bases and 5 bases, with 14 bases remaining between them. This CDR3 is CASSLLATPGDTQYF. CDR3 sequence (DNA): TGTGCCAGCAGCTTACTGGCCACTCCGGGAGATACGCAGTATTTT.

This sequence joins TRBV9 and TRBJ2-1; perhaps TRBD2 as D (6 bases). Germline-derived CDR1 and CDR2 are SGDLS and YYNGEE. V lost 3 bases and J lost 4, with 32 bases in between. The length of the CDR3 is 21 residues. The CDR3 sequence: CASSARQARLWRDGEYNEQFF. The CDR3 DNA reads TGTGCCAGCAGCGCACGCCAAGCCCGTCTGTGGCGGGATGGTGAATACAATGAGCAGTTCTTC. The full variable domain, rest sourced from reference TRBV9 and TRBJ2-1, is DSGVTQTPKHLITATGQRVTLRCSPRSGDLSVYWYQQSLDQGLQFLIQYYNGEERAKGNILERFSAQQFPDLHSELNLSSLELGDSALYFCASSARQARLWRDGEYNEQFFGPGTRLTVL.

This clone was seen just once. The V gene is TRBV29-1, the J gene TRBJ2-1; D remains ambiguous. Germline CDR1 SQVTM, CDR2 ANQGSEA. Trimming pared 7 bases from V and 11 bases from J, leaving 12 bases between. The CDR3 extends over 10 amino acids. In DNA, the CDR3 is TGCAGCGCATTGGAAGTCAAGCAGTTCTTC. Translated, it gives CSALEVKQFF.

V is TRBV18 and J is TRBJ2-2; TRBD1 matches at 8 bases. Germline V CDR1 and CDR2: KGHSH, LQKENI. V trimming: 3 bases; J trimming: 0 bases; junction bases outside the gene matches: 12. This CDR3 has 19 residues. The CDR3 nucleotides read TGTGCCAGCTCACCCCCCGTGGGCAGGGGGCAAACGAACACCGGGGAGCTGTTTTTT. Translation gives CASSPPVGRGQTNTGELFF. The variable domain in full, completed from reference TRBV18 and TRBJ2-2, reads NAGVMQNPRHLVRRRGQEARLRCSPMKGHSHVYWYRQLPEEGLKFMVYLQKENIIDESGMPKERFSAEFPKEGPSILRIQQVVRGDSAAYFCASSPPVGRGQTNTGELFFGEGSRLTVL.

The V gene is TRBV7-9, the J gene TRBJ2-2; D possibly corresponds to TRBD2 (5 bases). Germline V lookup: CDR1 SEHNR, CDR2 FQNEAQ (reference sequence). CDR3 length: 15 amino acids. Trimming stripped 3 bases from V and 4 bases from J, with 12 bases between. The CDR3 here is CASSFQMGSTGELFF. In DNA, the CDR3 is TGTGCCAGCAGCTTCCAAATGGGGAGCACCGGGGAGCTGTTTTTT.

The gene calls are TRBV15 and TRBJ2-1, with D hard to call. The CDR3 runs to 13 residues. V lost 0 bases and J 12 bases, leaving 12 bases between the germline ends. Looked up from germline, CDR1 is LNHNV and CDR2 is YYDKDF (reference sequence). DNA for the CDR3: TGTGCCACCAGCAGAGATCGCGGATTTGGGCAGTTCTTC. Translation gives CATSRDRGFGQFF.

The chain uses TRBV5-6 and TRBJ1-1; the match to TRBD1 covers 8 bases. The CDR3 consists of 14 residues. The V segment lost 5 bases and the J segment 5 bases; nucleotides outside the gene matches: 8. In germline, CDR1 is SGHDT, CDR2 YYEEEE. The CDR3 sequence is CASRDAGGGTEAFF. As DNA, the CDR3 is TGTGCCAGCAGGGACGCAGGGGGCGGGACTGAAGCTTTCTTT.

The V gene is TRBV6-1, the J gene TRBJ2-1; 9 bases fit TRBD1. CDR3 length: 12 amino acids. Per the germline V gene, CDR1 is MNHNS and CDR2 is SASEGT. V lost 11 bases and J lost 7; bases outside the gene matches: 6. This chain's CDR3 is CAGTGRVNEQFF. CDR3 in DNA: TGTGCCGGGACAGGGAGGGTTAATGAGCAGTTCTTC.

The chain combines TRBV5-1 with TRBJ2-4; D is possibly TRBD1 or TRBD2 (7 bases each). The CDR3 runs to 14 residues. The germline CDR1 and CDR2 sequences are SGHRS and YFSETQ. V was cut by 4 bases and J by 7 bases, with 15 bases left in between. The CDR3 reads CASSAGTAGNIQYF. For the CDR3, the DNA is TGCGCCAGCAGCGCGGGGACAGCGGGGAACATTCAGTACTTC.

CDR3 sequence (DNA): TGTGCCAGCAGTGAGGAGTGGGACGAAAAACTGTTTTTT. It encodes CASSEEWDEKLFF. J is TRBJ1-4 and V is TRBV6-1; D possibly corresponds to TRBD1 (5 bases). Germline CDR1 MNHNS, CDR2 SASEGT. Trimming removed 3 bases at V and 8 bases at J, with 10 bases between. The CDR3 loop spans 13 amino acids.

The gene calls are TRBV4-3 and TRBJ2-5; TRBD1 matches 8 bases. The CDR3 has 14 amino acids. V dropped 4 bases and J dropped 4; count of bases not matched to a gene: 5. Germline V lookup: CDR1 LGHNA, CDR2 YSLEER. The DNA of the CDR3 is TGCGCCAGCAGCCCAGGGGGCGCGGGAGAGACCCAGTACTTC. Protein product: CASSPGGAGETQYF.

V gene TRBV2 combines with J gene TRBJ1-2; no reliable D call. The CDR3 has 13 amino acids. Trimming cost V 9 bases and J 5 bases, with 16 bases left between them. Germline CDR1 is SNHLY and CDR2 is FYNNEI. CDR3 bases: TGTGCCAGTAAATGGACCGTCGGATATGGCTACACCTTC. This codes for CASKWTVGYGYTF.